This T cell receptor beta chain was profiled in a study of cytomegalovirus exposure and HLA in healthy donors (TCRdb year 2017). Some background on the complete study: According to a later analysis, the 120 validation repertoires were produced on the same platform as the 666 repertoires of the first cohort. To predict cytomegalovirus infection status, the study combined high-throughput TCR immunosequencing, statistical association of individual TCRs with disease status, and machine learning. Besides the first cohort of approximately 670 subjects, a separate validation cohort made up of roughly 120 different subjects was used. The study aimed to test whether signatures of past pathogen exposure could be identified by cataloging public T cell receptors.

Comment on this clone: Its antigen is not yet known. Base qualities are not provided; no much larger clone lies one nucleotide away.

Separate from the approximately 670-subject first cohort, the validation cohort of 95 to 150 subjects was the group to which the donors belonged. The study at large found these results: In a later analysis, TCRs clustered in the first cohort were found to also tend to co-occur in the 110 or so validation repertoires, with around 94% of cluster scores above 0. In vitro tests confirmed that a few of the cytomegalovirus-associated TCR beta chains recognize cytomegalovirus antigens. The study gave a list of 150 to 200 TCR beta chains associated with cytomegalovirus. The validation cohort had no HLA typing available for a later analysis, so co-occurrence within that cohort was assessed over all 130 or so repertoires. Most TCR sequences were observed very rarely across donors, whereas some public TCRs were present in many individuals. According to the authors, the approach could potentially be generalized to other disease states and immunological phenotypes. In both the original and validation cohorts, the classifier was reported to diagnose cytomegalovirus status with high specificity and sensitivity.

The protocol used for the library was the immunoSEQ multiplex PCR assay. Under the source paper's analysis protocol: A statistical classification framework was developed to diagnose cytomegalovirus status using the catalog of TCR beta chain sequences. The table comes from immuneACCESS by way of TCRdb, which keeps in-frame sequences with V and J called. Part of the clones is missing from these tables; in studies checked, under half for an unresolved V gene and the rest for unknown reasons. V and J calls and clone size follow that table, whereas D and trimming were derived from the DNA. The sample has more than 130,000 clones on record, about 86% of them singletons. Around 8% of the sample rests with the top ten. The sequenced sample consisted of PBMCs. The TCR sequence derives from a woman younger than 30 in good health and CMV-seropositive.

The CDR3: CASSSSNYGYTF. The nucleotide sequence is given as TGTGCCAGCAGTTCGTCTAACTATGGCTACACCTTC. The chain is made from TRBV28 and TRBJ1-2; no confident D gene assignment can be made. Trimming at the junction amounts to 4 bases on V and 0 bases on J, and the germline ends lie 3 bases apart. Based on the germline V gene, the CDR1 and CDR2 sequences are MDHEN and SYDVKM. Measured from the cysteine to the phenylalanine, the CDR3 is 12 residues long. Of the read, only the CDR3 DNA is kept; its 36 bases are in frame from base 1.